This T cell receptor (beta chain) originates from a study of blood T cell repertoires in COVID-19. The overall study: Researchers got acute and convalescent COVID-19 samples from the United States, Italy and Spain. The cDNA or gDNA used as material had been derived from T cells, B-cell-depleted T cells, or PBMCs.

CDR3 size: 14 residues. V was pared by 6 bases and J by 8 bases, with 5 bases of the junction left unmatched. Germline assignment: CDR1 LNHDA and CDR2 SQIVND (reference sequence). Authors' processing steps: Counts of nucleated cells, estimated from reference gene primer amplification, were obtained. TCRdb's copy holds only in-frame clones and misses some; the assay was immunoSEQ multiplex PCR. That table is the source of V, J and clone size, and D and trimming were worked out from the DNA. The sample yields some 250,000 clones, 70% to 90% seen once. The sequencing input was peripheral blood. This clonotype was obtained from a woman in her 30s with acute or convalescent COVID-19. The chain joins TRBV19 to TRBJ1-4; 11 positions match TRBD1. Written as DNA, the CDR3 is TGTGCCAGTAGCCTGGGACAGGGGGGAGAAAAACTGTTTTTT. Its protein product is CASSLGQGGEKLFF.